The 28 T cell receptor beta chains in this list originate from one sample, sequenced in a study of tumor-infiltrating lymphocytes in primary liver carcinoma. Scientists recovered RNA and DNA together from approximately 20-30 mg of unsorted bulk tissue. A constant-region primer served to make TCR beta cDNA from about 530 ng total RNA. ARM-PCR was slightly modified, and three nested multiplex PCR rounds with it gave rise to the TCR beta libraries. Amplification in the first two PCR rounds was performed using TRBV1-TRBV30 forward primers and a C-beta reverse primer for around 11 cycles each. TCRdb reprocessed the multiplex PCR reads with MiXCR, giving one entry per CDR3 protein. The sample lists under 50,000 distinct CDR3 sequences; less than 85% were seen once. Sequencing was performed on liver tumor tissue from sampling region 5. Subset in this sample: tumor region T5, tumor centre. Receptors were obtained from a middle-aged man with primary liver carcinoma and hepatitis B virus infection.

With respect to this clonotype: Possible read error: a much larger clone is one base away. The V and J genes are TRBV5-1 and TRBJ2-5; D assignment may be TRBD1 or TRBD2 (5 bases each). The CDR3 is made up of 14 amino acids. Trimming shortened V by 6 bases and J by 7 bases, and 19 bases separated the two germline ends. The germline V gene has CDR1 SGHRS and CDR2 YFSETQ. The CDR3 DNA sequence: TGCGCCAGCACCCGTGGAGAGGGAAGGGGGACCCAGTACTTC. It is translated as CASTRGEGRGTQYF. Variable domain in full (rest from reference TRBV5-1 and TRBJ2-5): KAGVTQTPRYLIKTRGQQVTLSCSPISGHRSVSWYQQTPGQGLQFLFEYFSETQRNKGNFPGRFSGRQFSNSRSEMNVSTLELGDSALYLCASTRGEGRGTQYFGPGTRLLVL.

As for this clonotype: Sequence at one end of the junction differs from germline and may be a read error. This chain joins TRBV29-1 and TRBJ2-1; TRBD2 might be the D (7 bases). The germline CDR1 and CDR2 sequences are SQVTM and ANQGSEA. This CDR3 contains 13 residues. The CDR3 protein is CSGGEGVNYEQIF. CDR3 in DNA: TGCAGCGGCGGGGAGGGGGTGAACTATGAGCAGATCTTC.

A remark on this clonotype: A read error is likely, as this CDR3 ends without the conserved phenylalanine or tryptophan. No DNA is shown, since the ends of the CDR3 on it are uncertain; the CDR3 is the one TCRdb lists. The chain carries TRBV5-1 and TRBJ2-7; the table's D call of TRBD2 was not tested on the DNA. The CDR3 comprises 16 residues, both ends counted. The germline gives CDR1 SGHRS, CDR2 YFSETQ. CDR3 protein: CASSLGPGLGSYELYL.

This clonotype came up once. One junction end disagrees with the germline gene, perhaps due to a read error. The chain recombines TRBV14 with TRBJ2-5; TRBD2 agrees at 9 bases. The CDR3 has 13 amino acids. Per germline, CDR1 SGHDN and CDR2 FVKESK. Here the CDR3 reads CASSHVPSGTLYF. The CDR3 DNA follows: TGCGCCAGCAGCCATGTCCCTAGCGGGACCCTGTACTTC.

This clonotype was picked up a small number of times. One end of the junction does not line up with germline, which may come from a read error. This chain joins TRBV6-5 and TRBJ2-2; D unclear. CDR3 size: 15 residues. Germline V CDR1 and CDR2: MNHEY, SVGAGI. CDR3 sequence: CASSYAVDGTGELLF. CDR3 sequence (DNA): TGTGCCAGCAGTTATGCAGTGGACGGCACCGGAGAGCTGCTTTTT.

This clonotype has a single count. This rearrangement joins TRBV10-2 to TRBJ2-5; D might be TRBD2 (5 bases). The CDR3 loop spans 15 amino acids. Deletions cut 0 bases from V and 5 bases from J, with 13 bases between. Germline-derived CDR1 and CDR2 are WSHSY and SAAADI. Written as DNA, the CDR3 is TGCGCCAGCAGTGAGTCCGATGTGGGCGGGGAGACCCAGTACTTC. Amino acids: CASSESDVGGETQYF.

This clonotype has more than one count but fewer than ten. It may be a read error: a sequence one base away is much more abundant. Here the CDR3 DNA reads TGCGCCAGCAGCTGGGGACAGACTCAAGAGTCCCAGTACTTC. As protein: CASSWGQTQESQYF. The chain uses TRBV5-1 and TRBJ2-5; 7 nucleotides align to TRBD1. Germline V CDR1 and CDR2: SGHRS, YFSETQ. The CDR3 spans 14 residues.

As regards this clonotype: An end of the junction differs from the germline gene, which may be a read error. V gene TRBV10-3 combines with J gene TRBJ2-3; 10 nucleotides agree with TRBD2. Germline V CDR1 and CDR2: ENHRY, SYGVKD. This CDR3 spans 15 amino acids. As DNA, the CDR3 is TGTGCCTTCAGAGACACTAGCGGGATATCCGATACGCAGTATTTT. Amino acids: CAFRDTSGISDTQYF.

Notes on this clonotype: One end of the junction does not line up with germline, which may come from a read error. The rearrangement uses TRBV7-8 and TRBJ2-1; D call uncertain. The germline V gene encodes CDR1 SGHVS and CDR2 FQNEAQ. The CDR3 runs 11 residues. CDR3 bases: TGTGCCAACAGCCGGGCCGATGAGCAGTTCTTT. It yields the protein CANSRADEQFF.

In regard to this clonotype: A junction end diverges from the germline sequence, so it may reflect a read error. The chain employs TRBV5-6 and TRBJ1-3, with TRBD1 as a possible D gene (5 bases). Germline assignment: CDR1 SGHDT and CDR2 YYEEEE. The CDR3 loop spans 14 amino acids. The CDR3 sequence: CASSLEGAANTIYF. The CDR3 region has the DNA TGCGCCAGCAGCTTGGAAGGGGCGGCAAACACCATATATTTT. Supplemented by reference TRBV5-6 and TRBJ1-3, the full variable domain reads DAGVTQSPTHLIKTRGQQVTLRCSPKSGHDTVSWYQQALGQGPQFIFQYYEEEERQRGNFPDRFSGHQFPNYSSELNVNALLLGDSALYLCASSLEGAANTIYFGEGSWLTVV.

A note on this clonotype: Relative to the germline gene, one junction end is altered; a read error may explain this. The chain has TRBV24-1 and TRBJ2-3; D ambiguous. The CDR3 has 13 amino acids. CDR1 and CDR2 from the germline V gene are KGHDR and SFDVKD. The CDR3 loop reads CAASGYGPNTQYF. The CDR3 DNA is TGTGCCGCCAGTGGTTATGGGCCCAATACGCAGTATTTT.

Concerning this clonotype: One junction end disagrees with the germline gene, perhaps due to a read error. The J gene is TRBJ2-1, the V gene TRBV6-5; no firm D call. Per germline, CDR1 MNHEY and CDR2 SVGAGI. This CDR3 contains 14 residues. The CDR3 nucleotides are TGTGCCAGCACTTACAAACGGGCTGACAATGAGCAGTTCTTC. It encodes CASTYKRADNEQFF.

Details on this clonotype: A read error is likely, as this CDR3 ends without the conserved phenylalanine or tryptophan. The DNA is left out, because the CDR3 cannot be placed on it with certainty; the CDR3 is given as TCRdb lists it. CDR3: CASRSRDSAHQETLYL. This chain uses TRBV11-2 with TRBJ2-5; whether TRBD2, the table's D call, matches the DNA was not checked. 16 amino acids form the CDR3, both terminal residues included. The V gene's germline CDR1 is SGHAT and CDR2 FQNNGV.

This clonotype was counted between two and nine times. V gene TRBV20-1 combines with J gene TRBJ2-3; D remains unclear. CDR3 length: 11 residues. CDR1 and CDR2 from the germline V gene are DFQATT and SNEGSKA (reference sequence). The V gene lost 0 bases and the J gene lost 6 bases, with 4 bases spanning the gap. The CDR3 region is CSARDGDTQYF. The CDR3, as DNA: TGCAGTGCTAGAGATGGCGATACGCAGTATTTT.

By proportion, this clonotype is medium-sized. V is TRBV6-6 and J is TRBJ2-1; 16 nucleotides line up with TRBD2. Germline V CDR1 and CDR2: MNHNY, SVGAGI (reference sequence). After removal of 6 bases from V and 4 bases from J, the junction contained 9 bases not matched to a gene. The length of the CDR3 is 18 residues. The CDR3 sequence is CASSEGLAGGPIYNEQFF. The CDR3 DNA sequence: TGTGCCAGCAGCGAGGGACTAGCGGGAGGGCCGATTTACAATGAGCAGTTCTTC.

The chain carries TRBV28 and TRBJ2-7, with 8 bases that match TRBD1. The CDR3 length is 15 residues. Per the germline V gene, CDR1 is MDHEN and CDR2 is SYDVKM. Trimming cost V 8 bases and J 5 bases; bases outside gene matches: 14. CDR3 bases: TGTGCCAGCGGCCCGACAGGGGAACTCGGGAACGAGCAGTACTTC. It encodes CASGPTGELGNEQYF.

The sample holds one count of this clonotype. The conserved phenylalanine or tryptophan is not found at the CDR3 terminus, so this likely reflects a read error. This chain joins TRBV29-1 and TRBJ2-1, with TRBD2 identical over 10 bases. CDR3 length: 14 residues. Germline lookup yields CDR1 SQVTM and CDR2 ANQGSEA. In DNA, the CDR3 is TGTAGCGTTGGAGGACTAGCGGTCGGGAATGAGCAGTTCCTT. This codes for CSVGGLAVGNEQFL.

This clonotype was counted at least ten times. V and J are TRBV14 and TRBJ2-3, with a tentative D call TRBD2 (5 bases). There are 12 residues in the CDR3. Germline loops: CDR1 SGHDN, CDR2 FVKESK. V was pared by 7 bases and J by 9 bases, with 14 bases between. CDR3 residues: CASTSGEPTQYF. CDR3 in DNA: TGTGCCAGCACGAGCGGCGAACCCACGCAGTATTTT.

As for this clonotype: This could be a read error, since a much larger clone is one nucleotide away. The genes are TRBV5-1 and TRBJ2-5, with a weak D call TRBD2 (5 bases). Per germline, CDR1 SGHRS and CDR2 YFSETQ. Trimming left V 4 bases short and J 5 bases short, with 21 bases between. This CDR3 has 16 amino acids. CDR3 residues: CASSHPLRAEGETQYF. The CDR3 DNA sequence: TGCGCCAGCAGCCACCCTCTTAGAGCAGAGGGTGAGACCCAGTACTTC.

This clonotype was found once. One junction end does not reproduce the germline sequence, and a read error may be involved. V and J are TRBV12-5 and TRBJ1-1; maybe TRBD1 (6 bases). CDR1 is LGHNT, CDR2 FRNRAP, per germline. The CDR3 runs 12 residues. The CDR3 spells CASGLAQGEAFF. For the CDR3, the DNA is TGCGCTAGTGGTTTGGCACAGGGTGAAGCTTTCTTT.

As DNA, the CDR3 is TGTGCCAGCAGCTTAACTGACACTTCCTACGAACTGTACTTC. It encodes CASSLTDTSYELYF. The V and J genes are TRBV11-2 and TRBJ2-7; unclear D gene. CDR3 length: 14 residues. Trimming left V 2 bases short and J 12 bases short, with 20 bases between. The germline V gene has CDR1 SGHAT and CDR2 FQNNGV.

The rearrangement links TRBV11-2 to TRBJ1-5, with 8 bases that match TRBD1. From germline, CDR1 is SGHAT and CDR2 FQNNGV. V lost 5 bases to trimming and J lost 10 bases; unmatched junction nucleotides: 10. The CDR3 has 14 amino acids. CDR3 sequence reads: CASSPGTGAHPQHF. In nucleotides, the CDR3 is TGTGCCAGCAGCCCTGGGACAGGCGCTCATCCCCAGCATTTT.

Comment on this clonotype: Likely a read error: the CDR3 ends without its conserved phenylalanine or tryptophan. Because the CDR3's place on the DNA is in doubt, the DNA is left out and the CDR3 is given as listed by TCRdb. The chain combines TRBV12-3 or TRBV12-4 with TRBJ1-4; the DNA was not compared with TRBD1, the D call given in the table. Both ends counted, the CDR3 spans 15 residues. This CDR3 reads CASSLTGVDPEKLSS.

There are a few counts of this clonotype. A much larger clone differs from this one at a single base, so this may be a read error. No conserved phenylalanine or tryptophan is present at the end of the CDR3, so a read error is the likely explanation. The chain is built from TRBV29-1 and TRBJ2-3; D could derive from TRBD1 or TRBD2 (5 bases each). Trimming stripped 5 bases from V and 6 bases from J, with 15 bases between. CDR1 and CDR2 (germline): SQVTM, ANQGSEA. This CDR3 is built from 13 residues. CDR3 bases: TGCAGCGTTCCTCGGGGCCAAGGGGATACGCAGTATCTT. Translated, it gives CSVPRGQGDTQYL.

This clonotype was picked up many times. This chain joins TRBV6-5 and TRBJ2-7, with D possibly matching TRBD2 (6 bases). The CDR3 extends over 15 amino acids. CDR1 and CDR2 (germline): MNHEY, SVGAGI. V lost 1 base, J lost 3 bases, and 13 bases lay in between. The CDR3 nucleotides are TGTGCCAGCAGTTACTGGCGGGACGGTAACTACGAGCAGTACTTC. It codes for CASSYWRDGNYEQYF.

With respect to this clonotype: Germline and junction disagree at one end, which may indicate a read error. The chain recombines TRBV4-1 with TRBJ1-4; D ambiguous. In germline, CDR1 is MGHRA, CDR2 YSYEKL. CDR3 length: 15 residues. The CDR3: CVSSQEPEQNEKLFF. The CDR3 DNA follows: TGCGTCAGCAGCCAAGAACCCGAACAGAACGAAAAACTGTTTTTT.

This clonotype showed up just once. This clone may be a read error of a much larger clone one base away. The rearrangement uses TRBV13 and TRBJ1-6; 9 bases are a match to TRBD1. CDR1 is PRHDT, CDR2 FYEKMQ, per germline (reference sequence). CDR3 length: 11 amino acids. The CDR3 nucleotides read TGTGCCCGCAGCTTCGGACAGGGGCTCTCCTTT. Translating it yields CARSFGQGLSF.

For this clonotype: The junction differs from germline at one of its ends, possibly a read error. The chain combines TRBV6-6 with TRBJ2-7, with D maybe TRBD1 (7 bases). CDR3 length: 14 amino acids. From germline, CDR1 is MNHNY and CDR2 SVGAGI (reference sequence). The CDR3 here is CSVGGQRQFYEQHF. CDR3 nucleotides: TGTTCCGTCGGGGGACAGCGGCAATTCTACGAGCAGCACTTC.